Shown below are 15 T cell receptor beta chains from a single sample sequenced in a study of T-cell memory formation after mild COVID-19. A single record per CDR3 protein comes from TCRdb applying MiXCR to the 5' RACE reads. Of fewer than 700,000 distinct CDR3 sequences listed, less than 25% are singletons. The material sequenced was PBMCs or a T cell subset sorted from them (not recorded which). These receptors were collected from an adult woman who had mild COVID-19 (a few samples of this study predate the infection). Cell type and time point are not known.

V gene TRBV7-6 combines with J gene TRBJ1-2; D uncertain. CDR1 and CDR2 (germline): SGHVS, FNYEAQ. CDR3 length: 16 residues. With 0 bases removed from V and 4 bases from J, the gap between germline ends came to 15 bases. CDR3 sequence reads: CASSLASIPAGYGYTF. Written as DNA, the CDR3 is TGTGCCAGCAGCTTAGCCTCTATCCCCGCCGGCTATGGCTACACCTTC.

DNA for the CDR3: TGTGCCAGCAGACAGGACTATAATTCACCCCTCCACTTT. This translates into CASRQDYNSPLHF. V and J are TRBV3-1 and TRBJ1-6; possible D gene TRBD1, 5 bases. The CDR3 length is 13 residues. Germline V lookup: CDR1 LGHDT, CDR2 YNNKEL (reference sequence). V shed 6 bases and J shed 3 bases, with 6 bases lying between them.

The rearrangement uses TRBV20-1 and TRBJ2-5; 9 bases agree with TRBD2. The junction had 9 bases not matched to a gene; V was cut back by 5 bases and J by 2 bases. Germline lookup yields CDR1 DFQATT and CDR2 SNEGSKA (reference sequence). The CDR3 spans 15 residues. The CDR3 is CSASRSGGPQETQYF. In DNA form, the CDR3 reads TGCAGTGCTTCCCGTAGCGGGGGCCCACAAGAGACCCAGTACTTC.

The chain uses TRBV7-3 and TRBJ2-1; D uncertain. The CDR3 runs to 13 residues. Germline V gene data show CDR1 as SGHTA and CDR2 as FQGTGA. V lost 2 bases, J lost 10 bases, and 12 bases lay in between. The CDR3 sequence: CASSLGVNREQFF. DNA of the CDR3: TGTGCCAGCAGCTTAGGCGTCAACAGAGAGCAGTTCTTC.

The chain combines TRBV5-5 with TRBJ2-7; 11 bases fit TRBD1. Germline V gene sequence: CDR1 SGHKS, CDR2 YYEKEE (reference sequence). The CDR3 is 16 amino acids. The junction had 9 bases not matched to a gene; V was cut back by 4 bases and J by 3 bases. The CDR3 sequence is CASSTKTGTGGYEQYF. The CDR3 DNA reads as TGTGCCAGCAGCACGAAAACCGGGACAGGGGGCTACGAGCAGTACTTC.

The J gene is TRBJ1-2, the V gene TRBV3-1, with a weak D call TRBD1 (6 bases). Germline values: CDR1 LGHDT, CDR2 YNNKEL (reference sequence). The CDR3 consists of 15 residues. Trimming left V 4 bases short and J 2 bases short, with 14 bases between. The CDR3 spells CASSRAQGFNYGYTF. CDR3 sequence (DNA): TGTGCCAGCAGCCGTGCACAGGGTTTCAACTATGGCTACACCTTC.

This clonotype was seen a few times. The chain carries TRBV7-6 and TRBJ2-1, with TRBD2 matching 10 bases. The CDR3 contains 15 residues. Trimming cost V 5 bases and J 4 bases; bases outside gene matches: 5. Germline V gene data show CDR1 as SGHVS and CDR2 as FNYEAQ. The CDR3 nucleotides read TGTGCCAGCAGCCCCGTAGCGGGAGGTTACAATGAGCAGTTCTTC. It yields the protein CASSPVAGGYNEQFF.

The rearrangement joins TRBV29-1 to TRBJ2-3; possible D gene TRBD1, 5 bases. V was clipped by 5 bases and J by 5 bases, with 20 bases between them. This CDR3 is 15 amino acids long. Germline V gene sequence: CDR1 SQVTM, CDR2 ANQGSEA. CDR3 nucleotides: TGCAGCGTTCCCGGACGCAGGGCTGTTTTAGATACGCAGTATTTT. This gives the protein CSVPGRRAVLDTQYF.

The chain has TRBV10-3 and TRBJ1-1; TRBD1 might be the D (5 bases). V dropped 2 bases and J dropped 5 bases, with 15 bases sitting between them. The CDR3 is 15 amino acids. The germline CDR1 and CDR2 sequences are ENHRY and SYGVKD. The CDR3, as DNA: TGTGCCATCAGTGAGGGCCAGGGAGGAAGGACTGAAGCTTTCTTT. As protein: CAISEGQGGRTEAFF.

This chain joins TRBV6-4 and TRBJ2-7, with D possibly being TRBD1 or TRBD2 (6 bases each). Germline CDR1 reads MRHNA; CDR2 reads SNTAGT. V was trimmed by 8 bases and J by 2 bases, leaving 19 bases between them. The CDR3 runs to 15 residues. CDR3 nucleotides: TGTGCCAGCCCCCGGGGGCGGACGTCGACCTACGAGCAGTACTTC. This gives the protein CASPRGRTSTYEQYF.

The chain links TRBV27 to TRBJ1-1; D not resolved. Germline V gene data show CDR1 as MNHEY and CDR2 as SMNVEV (reference sequence). This CDR3 is built from 13 residues. V dropped 2 bases and J dropped 6 bases, with 10 bases sitting between them. The CDR3 coding sequence is TGTGCCAGCAGTTTAGAGGGATTAGCTGAAGCTTTCTTT. Its protein product is CASSLEGLAEAFF.

This clonotype was recorded a few times. The CDR3 sequence is CAITGLAGGHEQFF. In DNA form, the CDR3 reads TGTGCCATCACGGGACTAGCGGGAGGCCATGAGCAGTTCTTC. The V and J genes are TRBV10-3 and TRBJ2-1; 15 nucleotides match TRBD2. The CDR3 is 14 amino acids. CDR1 ENHRY and CDR2 SYGVKD come from the germline V gene. V trimming: 7 bases; J trimming: 8 bases; junction bases outside the gene matches: 3.

J is TRBJ1-1 and V is TRBV27; weak D call: TRBD1 (5 bases). The CDR3 has 14 residues. V was pared by 5 bases and J by 0 bases, with 10 bases between. The V gene's germline CDR1 is MNHEY and CDR2 SMNVEV (reference sequence). The CDR3 here is CASSIGAMNTEAFF. CDR3 nucleotides: TGTGCCAGCAGTATAGGGGCGATGAACACTGAAGCTTTCTTT.

This chain links TRBV7-2 with TRBJ2-3; TRBD2 agrees at 8 bases. The V gene end was trimmed by 5 bases and the J gene end by 5 bases; junction bases not matched to a gene: 15. CDR1 and CDR2 (germline): SGHTA, FQGNSA. The CDR3 has 17 amino acids. CDR3 amino acids: CASSGRLAGGGVDTQYF. DNA of the CDR3: TGTGCCAGCAGCGGGAGGCTGGCGGGGGGCGGGGTAGATACGCAGTATTTT.

This chain joins TRBV7-8 and TRBJ2-7; 7 nucleotides align to TRBD1. This CDR3 region has 14 residues. V shed 4 bases and J 1 base; nucleotides not matched to a gene: 4. CDR1 is SGHVS and CDR2 is FQNEAQ in the germline V gene. The CDR3 loop reads CASSSMTGSYEQYF. CDR3 bases: TGTGCCAGCAGCTCAATGACAGGGTCCTACGAGCAGTACTTC. Together with reference TRBV7-8 and TRBJ2-7, the CDR3 gives the full variable domain: GAGVSQSPRYKVAKRGQDVALRCDPISGHVSLFWYQQALGQGPEFLTYFQNEAQLDKSGLPSDRFFAERPEGSVSTLKIQRTQQEDSAVYLCASSSMTGSYEQYFGPGTRLTVT.